This T cell receptor beta chain appears in the sequencing data of a study of shared clonotypes between healthy human individuals. A note on this clone: What it recognizes is unknown.

TCRdb's copy holds only in-frame clones and misses some; the assay was immunoSEQ multiplex PCR. The sample includes roughly 2.1 million clones, about 92% of them seen just once. Trimming took off 1 base at V and 7 bases at J, with 11 bases between the two ends. Germline CDR1 MGHDK, CDR2 SYGVNS. This CDR3 has 14 residues. Regarding the study as a whole: Sharing across a few donors was seen in around 5% of naive CD4 clonotypes. Larger estimated richness was generally seen in naive subsets than in memory subsets.

Naive-designated CD8 cells lacked CD45RO, were positively enriched for CCR7, and omitted terminally differentiated effector memory CD45RA+ cells. Recent acute infections and vaccinations were absent in the healthy HIV-negative adult donors. The chain joins TRBV25-1 to TRBJ1-5; TRBD1 might be the D (6 bases). Sequencing was carried out using naive CD8+ T cells from PBMCs. The sequence derives from a man between 18 and 29 years old in good health. Some clones in this sample may be carry-over from other donors' samples. The CDR3: CASSEFTGMQPQHF. The CDR3 DNA reads TGTGCCAGCAGTGAATTCACAGGGATGCAGCCCCAGCATTTT.